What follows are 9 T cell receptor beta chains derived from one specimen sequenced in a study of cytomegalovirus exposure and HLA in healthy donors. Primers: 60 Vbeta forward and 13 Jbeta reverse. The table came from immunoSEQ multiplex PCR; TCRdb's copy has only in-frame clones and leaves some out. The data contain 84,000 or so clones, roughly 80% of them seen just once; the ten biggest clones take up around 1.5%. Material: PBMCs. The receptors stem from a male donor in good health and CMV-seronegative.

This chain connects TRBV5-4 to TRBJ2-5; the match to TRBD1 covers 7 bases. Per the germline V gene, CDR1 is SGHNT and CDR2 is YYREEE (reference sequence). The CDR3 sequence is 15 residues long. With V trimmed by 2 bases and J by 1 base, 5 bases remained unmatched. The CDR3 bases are TGTGCCAGCAGCTTAGCAGGGGGTTCCCAAGAGACCCAGTACTTC. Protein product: CASSLAGGSQETQYF.

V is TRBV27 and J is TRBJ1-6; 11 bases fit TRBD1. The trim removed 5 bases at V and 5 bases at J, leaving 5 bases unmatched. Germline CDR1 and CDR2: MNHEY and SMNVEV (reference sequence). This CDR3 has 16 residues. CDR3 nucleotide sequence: TGTGCCAGCAGTCAAGGGACAGGGGGAGATAATTCACCCCTCCACTTT. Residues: CASSQGTGGDNSPLHF.

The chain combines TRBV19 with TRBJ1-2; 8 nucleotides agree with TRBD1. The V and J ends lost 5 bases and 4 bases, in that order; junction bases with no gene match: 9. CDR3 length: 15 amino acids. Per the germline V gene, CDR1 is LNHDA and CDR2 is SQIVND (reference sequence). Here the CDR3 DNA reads TGTGCCAGTAGTCGGGGGACAGGAGCTCCCTATGGCTACACCTTC. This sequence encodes CASSRGTGAPYGYTF.

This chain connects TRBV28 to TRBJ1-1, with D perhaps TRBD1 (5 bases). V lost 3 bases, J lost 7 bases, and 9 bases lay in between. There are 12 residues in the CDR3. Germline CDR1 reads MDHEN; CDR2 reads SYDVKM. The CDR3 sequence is CASSFLQDEAFF. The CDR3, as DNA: TGTGCCAGCAGTTTCTTACAGGATGAAGCTTTCTTT. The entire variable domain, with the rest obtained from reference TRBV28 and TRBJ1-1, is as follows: DVKVTQSSRYLVKRTGEKVFLECVQDMDHENMFWYRQDPGLGLRLIYFSYDVKMKEKGDIPEGYSVSREKKERFSLILESASTNQTSMYLCASSFLQDEAFFGQGTRLTVV.

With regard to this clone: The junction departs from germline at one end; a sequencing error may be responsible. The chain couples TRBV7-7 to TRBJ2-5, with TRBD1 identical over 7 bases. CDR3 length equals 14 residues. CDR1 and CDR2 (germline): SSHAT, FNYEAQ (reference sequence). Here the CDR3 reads CASSLHQGEETQYF. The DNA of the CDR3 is TGTGCTAGCAGCTTACATCAGGGGGAAGAGACCCAGTACTTC.

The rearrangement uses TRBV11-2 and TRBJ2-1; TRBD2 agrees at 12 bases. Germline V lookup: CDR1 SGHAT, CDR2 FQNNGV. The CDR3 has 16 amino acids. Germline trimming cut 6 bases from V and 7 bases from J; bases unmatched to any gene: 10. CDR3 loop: CASSTSGRLLGNEQFF. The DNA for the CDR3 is TGTGCCAGCAGTACTAGCGGGAGGTTGTTGGGTAATGAGCAGTTCTTC.

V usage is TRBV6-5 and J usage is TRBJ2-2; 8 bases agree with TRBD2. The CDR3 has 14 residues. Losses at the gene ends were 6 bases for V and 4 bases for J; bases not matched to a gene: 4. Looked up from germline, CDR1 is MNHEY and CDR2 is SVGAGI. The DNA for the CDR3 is TGTGCCAGCAGCGGACTAGCTGGCACCGGGGAGCTGTTTTTT. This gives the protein CASSGLAGTGELFF.

The CDR3 region is CASSQDAEEPQHF. DNA for the CDR3: TGCGCCAGCAGCCAAGACGCCGAGGAGCCCCAGCATTTT. The chain recombines TRBV4-3 with TRBJ1-5; no reliable D call. Germline V gene sequence: CDR1 LGHNA, CDR2 YSLEER. V lost 0 bases, J lost 8 bases, and 8 bases lay in between. There are 13 residues in the CDR3.

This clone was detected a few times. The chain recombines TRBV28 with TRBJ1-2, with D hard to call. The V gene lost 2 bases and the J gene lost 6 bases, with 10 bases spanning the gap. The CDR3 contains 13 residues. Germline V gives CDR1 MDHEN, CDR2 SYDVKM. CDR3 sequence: CASSLKLGHGYTF. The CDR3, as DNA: TGTGCCAGCAGTTTAAAGCTTGGGCATGGCTACACCTTC.